This T cell receptor (beta chain) appears in the sequencing data of a study of neurological immune-mediated disorders. This clonotype was recorded many times. Between the trimmed V and J ends, which lost 4 bases and 5 bases, there was a span of 14 bases. The CDR3 runs to 14 residues. Germline-derived CDR1 and CDR2 are SEHNR and FQNEAQ (reference sequence). Synthesis of cDNA was carried out by template-switch 5'RACE. The reaction used 10-nucleotide random UMIs. TCRdb re-called the 5' RACE reads through MiXCR, storing one row per CDR3 protein. The profile covers roughly 100,000 distinct CDR3 sequences, with 3% to 4% appearing a single time and around 3.2% taken by the ten largest.

Sequenced: PBMCs. This receptor was taken from a woman aged 45-60 years with multiple sclerosis. This chain uses TRBV7-9 with TRBJ2-5, with D perhaps TRBD1 or TRBD2 (5 bases each). CDR3 DNA: TGTGCCAGCAGCTCGACGGGGACCAGGGAGACCCAGTACTTC. Translation: CASSSTGTRETQYF.